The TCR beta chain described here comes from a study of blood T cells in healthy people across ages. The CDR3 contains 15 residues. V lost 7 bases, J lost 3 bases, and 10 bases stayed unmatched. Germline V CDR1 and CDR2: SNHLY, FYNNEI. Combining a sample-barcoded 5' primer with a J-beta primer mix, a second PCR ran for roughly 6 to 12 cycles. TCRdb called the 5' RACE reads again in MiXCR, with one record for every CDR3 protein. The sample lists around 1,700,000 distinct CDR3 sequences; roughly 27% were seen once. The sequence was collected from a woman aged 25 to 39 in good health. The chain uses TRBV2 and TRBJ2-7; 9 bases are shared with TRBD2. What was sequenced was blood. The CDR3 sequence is CASKATGTSIYEQYF. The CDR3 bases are TGTGCCAGCAAAGCCACCGGGACTAGCATCTACGAGCAGTACTTC.